The present T cell receptor (beta chain) was sequenced within a study of T-cell memory formation after mild COVID-19. Study-level points and caveats: CD4+ bias marked clones expanding day 15 to 37, unlike balanced contracting clones.

In TCRdb, the 5' RACE reads were re-called with MiXCR into one record per CDR3 protein. The table has about half a million distinct CDR3 sequences, over 15% seen once; the top ten hold approximately 13%. On this clonotype: The antigen remains unidentified.

CDR3 length: 14 amino acids. V was clipped by 6 bases and J by 7 bases, with 18 bases between them. Sequenced sample: PBMCs or a T cell subset sorted from them (not recorded which). The clonotype originates from an adult woman who had mild COVID-19 (a few samples of this study predate the infection). Cell type and time point are not known. This rearrangement joins TRBV12-3 or TRBV12-4 to TRBJ2-5; weak D call: TRBD1 (6 bases). This chain's CDR3 is CASRDRSGVTTQYF. The DNA of the CDR3 is TGTGCCAGCAGGGACAGATCCGGAGTTACGACCCAGTACTTC.